Shown below are 29 T cell receptor beta chains from a single sample sequenced in a study of blood T cell repertoires in COVID-19. Produced via immunoSEQ multiplex PCR; TCRdb's table is partial and in-frame only. The table includes around 250,000 clones, around 80% detected once. Sequences were obtained from PBMCs or T cells enriched from blood (not recorded which). Receptors were obtained from a man aged 40-55 years who had been exposed to COVID-19.

This clone was observed a few times. V is TRBV28 and J is TRBJ1-1, with 9 bases identical to TRBD1. After removal of 9 bases from V and 0 bases from J, the junction contained 8 bases not matched to a gene. Germline assignment: CDR1 MDHEN and CDR2 SYDVKM. CDR3 length equals 15 residues. The DNA for the CDR3 is TGTGCCAGTACAGGGGGCGCGGCCATGAACACTGAAGCTTTCTTT. Protein sequence: CASTGGAAMNTEAFF.

This rearrangement joins TRBV10-3 to TRBJ1-1; tentatively, D is TRBD1 (5 bases). V was pared by 7 bases and J by 2 bases, with 11 bases between. The CDR3 is made up of 13 amino acids. Germline V gene sequence: CDR1 ENHRY, CDR2 SYGVKD. CDR3 amino acids: CAIKKTDNTEAFF. CDR3 in DNA: TGTGCCATCAAAAAGACAGATAACACTGAAGCTTTCTTT.

This rearrangement joins TRBV30 to TRBJ2-7, with 9 nucleotides matching TRBD2. The CDR3 length is 16 residues. V shed 3 bases and J 6 bases; nucleotides not matched to a gene: 15. CDR1 GTSNPN and CDR2 SVGIG come from the germline V gene (reference sequence). Here the CDR3 DNA reads TGTGCCTGGAGCGGGGAGGGTAGCGGGAGCCTGGCCGAGCAGTACTTC. This codes for CAWSGEGSGSLAEQYF.

The chain is built from TRBV5-8 and TRBJ1-2; 9 bases are a match to TRBD1. The CDR3 has 14 amino acids. The ends lost 4 bases at V and 5 bases at J; junction bases unmatched: 6. Germline V gives CDR1 SGHTS, CDR2 YDEGEE. The CDR3 coding sequence is TGTGCCAGCAGCCCCCGGGACAGGGAGTATGGCTACACCTTC. Its translation: CASSPRDREYGYTF.

The V gene is TRBV9, the J gene TRBJ1-2; D not resolved. The CDR3 is made up of 13 amino acids. Germline V lookup: CDR1 SGDLS, CDR2 YYNGEE. V was cut by 0 bases and J by 4 bases, with 7 bases left in between. In nucleotides, the CDR3 is TGTGCCAGCAGCGTAGGCGGCGGCTATGGCTACACCTTC. It codes for CASSVGGGYGYTF.

The J gene is TRBJ2-7, the V gene TRBV25-1; the match to TRBD2 covers 7 bases. There are 14 residues in the CDR3. CDR1 and CDR2 (germline): MGHDK, SYGVNS. V was clipped by 3 bases and J by 0 bases; unmatched bases: 2. In DNA, the CDR3 is TGTGCCAGCAGTGAGGGAGGGAGCTCCTACGAGCAGTACTTC. This gives the protein CASSEGGSSYEQYF.

This sequence joins TRBV24-1 and TRBJ1-1, with a possible D match to TRBD1 (6 bases). Germline V gene lookup returns CDR1 KGHDR and CDR2 SFDVKD. This CDR3 has 12 amino acids. Trimming stripped 3 bases from V and 6 bases from J, with 7 bases between. The CDR3, as DNA: TGTGCCACCAGTGATAACAGGGCTGAAGCTTTCTTT. Protein: CATSDNRAEAFF.

V usage is TRBV9 and J usage is TRBJ1-1; 7 nucleotides align to TRBD1. The CDR3 totals 17 residues. J was trimmed by 0 bases and V by 0 bases; bases with no gene match: 8. Germline V CDR1 and CDR2: SGDLS, YYNGEE. As DNA, the CDR3 is TGTGCCAGCAGCGTAGACCGGGACAGTAATATGAACACTGAAGCTTTCTTT. Protein sequence: CASSVDRDSNMNTEAFF. The full variable domain, its missing parts supplied by reference TRBV9 and TRBJ1-1, is DSGVTQTPKHLITATGQRVTLRCSPRSGDLSVYWYQQSLDQGLQFLIQYYNGEERAKGNILERFSAQQFPDLHSELNLSSLELGDSALYFCASSVDRDSNMNTEAFFGQGTRLTVV.

This clone has only a few counts. The CDR3 reads CASGPGLPPYEQYF. Here the CDR3 DNA reads TGTGCCAGCGGACCGGGACTCCCTCCCTACGAGCAGTACTTC. The chain couples TRBV9 to TRBJ2-7, with a tentative D call TRBD2 (6 bases). This CDR3 comprises 14 residues. Germline V lookup: CDR1 SGDLS, CDR2 YYNGEE. The V gene lost 7 bases and the J gene lost 2 bases, with 16 bases spanning the gap.

CDR3 loop: CASSFARKETQYF. The CDR3 DNA is TGTGCCAGCAGCTTTGCGAGGAAGGAGACCCAGTACTTC. The chain recombines TRBV5-5 with TRBJ2-5; unclear D gene. Between the trimmed V and J ends, which lost 2 bases and 5 bases, there was a span of 10 bases. This CDR3 is built from 13 residues. The germline V gene has CDR1 SGHKS and CDR2 YYEKEE (reference sequence).

The chain links TRBV25-1 to TRBJ2-5; no reliable D call. Between the trimmed V and J ends, which lost 4 bases and 5 bases, there was a span of 23 bases. The CDR3 is 17 amino acids. Germline V gene data show CDR1 as MGHDK and CDR2 as SYGVNS. Here the CDR3 reads CASSGFPDSEPRETQYF. The CDR3 DNA sequence: TGTGCCAGCAGTGGGTTCCCCGACTCCGAACCAAGGGAGACCCAGTACTTC. The variable domain in full, completed from reference TRBV25-1 and TRBJ2-5, reads EADIYQTPRYLVIGTGKKITLECSQTMGHDKMYWYQQDPGMELHLIHYSYGVNSTEKGDLSSESTVSRIRTEHFPLTLESARPSHTSQYLCASSGFPDSEPRETQYFGPGTRLLVL.

The DNA for the CDR3 is TGTGCCAGCAGTTTCTCAGGGGGCAGAAATGAAAAACTGTTTTTT. It yields the protein CASSFSGGRNEKLFF. The chain links TRBV6-5 to TRBJ1-4; 8 positions agree with TRBD1. The CDR3 length is 15 residues. Trimming took 4 bases from V and 5 from J; bases not matched to a gene: 6. The germline V gene encodes CDR1 MNHEY and CDR2 SVGAGI.

The genes are TRBV2 and TRBJ2-5, with TRBD2 matching over 10 bases. Unmatched junction bases numbered 5, after V lost 8 bases and J lost 5 bases. CDR1 SNHLY and CDR2 FYNNEI come from the germline V gene. The CDR3 consists of 13 residues. The CDR3, as DNA: TGTGCCAGCCATAGCGGGAGGCAGGAGACCCAGTACTTC. Its translation: CASHSGRQETQYF.

The genes are TRBV11-2 and TRBJ1-2; D is unresolved. Per germline, CDR1 SGHAT and CDR2 FQNNGV. This CDR3 has 13 amino acids. Trimming removed 5 bases at V and 5 bases at J, with 12 bases between. Here the CDR3 reads CASSPSSGYGYTF. The CDR3 DNA is TGTGCCAGCAGCCCATCCTCGGGTTATGGCTACACCTTC.

This clone appeared a few times. CDR3 sequence reads: CASSRRGRINSGVMNTEAFF. The CDR3 nucleotides read TGTGCCAGCAGCCGCAGGGGGCGAATTAATTCTGGGGTCATGAACACTGAAGCTTTCTTT. The rearrangement joins TRBV7-8 to TRBJ1-1; 8 bases line up with TRBD1. The CDR3 is 20 amino acids. V dropped 5 bases and J dropped 0; count of bases not matched to a gene: 20. In germline, CDR1 is SGHVS, CDR2 FQNEAQ.

This rearrangement joins TRBV5-8 to TRBJ1-2; D may be TRBD1 (6 bases). V was trimmed by 2 bases and J by 4 bases, leaving 18 bases between them. Germline values: CDR1 SGHTS, CDR2 YDEGEE. The CDR3 runs to 16 residues. In DNA form, the CDR3 reads TGTGCCAGCAGCTTCGGGGGGCGCTTGGAATTCTATGGCTACACCTTC. Residues: CASSFGGRLEFYGYTF. The entire variable domain, with the rest obtained from reference TRBV5-8 and TRBJ1-2, is as follows: EAGVTQSPTHLIKTRGQQATLRCSPISGHTSVYWYQQALGLGLQFLLWYDEGEERNRGNFPPRFSGRQFPNYSSELNVNALELEDSALYLCASSFGGRLEFYGYTFGSGTRLTVV.

This clone has a handful of counts. This sequence joins TRBV5-6 and TRBJ2-3, with 10 bases fitting TRBD2. Germline V gene lookup returns CDR1 SGHDT and CDR2 YYEEEE. This CDR3 spans 19 amino acids. The J segment lost 7 bases and the V segment lost 0 bases, leaving 17 bases of the junction unmatched. The CDR3 region has the DNA TGTGCCAGCAGCTTGGACGGGTTGAGGCTAGCGGGGGCTACAAATACGCAGTATTTT. Its protein is CASSLDGLRLAGATNTQYF. Based on the CDR3 plus reference TRBV5-6 and TRBJ2-3, the full variable domain is DAGVTQSPTHLIKTRGQQVTLRCSPKSGHDTVSWYQQALGQGPQFIFQYYEEEERQRGNFPDRFSGHQFPNYSSELNVNALLLGDSALYLCASSLDGLRLAGATNTQYFGPGTRLTVL.

The genes are TRBV4-1 and TRBJ2-1; 7 bases line up with TRBD2. The CDR3 extends over 16 amino acids. The trim removed 0 bases at V and 3 bases at J, leaving 5 bases unmatched. The germline CDR1 and CDR2 sequences are MGHRA and YSYEKL. DNA of the CDR3: TGCGCCAGCAGCCAAGAGAAGGGACTACTCTACAATGAGCAGTTCTTC. Residues: CASSQEKGLLYNEQFF.

The chain links TRBV4-1 to TRBJ2-3; D ambiguous. This CDR3 is built from 12 residues. Trimming stripped 5 bases from V and 4 bases from J, with 7 bases between. Looked up from germline, CDR1 is MGHRA and CDR2 is YSYEKL. The CDR3 DNA sequence: TGCGCCAGCAGCACAGTTGCAGATACGCAGTATTTT. It specifies CASSTVADTQYF.

The V gene is TRBV18, the J gene TRBJ1-6; possibly TRBD1 for D (6 bases). This CDR3 is built from 14 residues. Germline V gene sequence: CDR1 KGHSH, CDR2 LQKENI. Trimming stripped 1 base from V and 7 bases from J, with 8 bases between. This chain's CDR3 is CASSPRTENSPLHF. The DNA of the CDR3 is TGTGCCAGCTCACCACGGACAGAGAATTCACCCCTCCACTTT. Supplemented by reference TRBV18 and TRBJ1-6, the full variable domain reads NAGVMQNPRHLVRRRGQEARLRCSPMKGHSHVYWYRQLPEEGLKFMVYLQKENIIDESGMPKERFSAEFPKEGPSILRIQQVVRGDSAAYFCASSPRTENSPLHFGNGTRLTVT.

V and J are TRBV11-2 and TRBJ1-3; D gene uncertain. This CDR3 region has 11 residues. Germline lookup yields CDR1 SGHAT and CDR2 FQNNGV. The V end was cut by 5 bases, the J end by 14 bases, with 13 bases between. For the CDR3, the DNA is TGTGCCAGCAGCCCGAGGTTTACTGTATATTTT. Its translation is CASSPRFTVYF.

The chain joins TRBV30 to TRBJ2-1; D perhaps matches TRBD2 (6 bases). The CDR3 is 13 residues long. Trimming removed 3 bases from V and 10 bases from J, with 16 bases in between. Germline-derived CDR1 and CDR2 are GTSNPN and SVGIG (reference sequence). CDR3 residues: CAWSPGLAREQFF. The CDR3 DNA sequence: TGTGCCTGGAGCCCAGGGCTAGCGCGAGAGCAGTTCTTC.

This rearrangement joins TRBV18 to TRBJ2-1, with D maybe TRBD2 (6 bases). Between the trimmed V and J ends, which lost 6 bases and 9 bases, there was a span of 21 bases. From germline, CDR1 is KGHSH and CDR2 LQKENI. The CDR3 has 15 amino acids. Here the CDR3 reads CASSFFGGTRREQFF. The CDR3 nucleotides are TGTGCCAGCTCCTTCTTTGGGGGGACCCGTCGTGAGCAGTTCTTC.

This clone was seen once. The V and J genes are TRBV19 and TRBJ2-7, with D possibly matching TRBD1 (5 bases). CDR3 length: 14 amino acids. The V end lost 7 bases, the J end lost 2 bases, and 15 bases lay between the germline ends. CDR1 LNHDA and CDR2 SQIVND come from the germline V gene (reference sequence). CDR3 sequence (DNA): TGTGCCAGTAAGGCGGTAGGGGTCCCCTACGAGCAGTACTTC. Encoded protein: CASKAVGVPYEQYF.

This chain joins TRBV7-3 and TRBJ2-3; 14 nucleotides match TRBD2. The CDR3 is made up of 18 amino acids. J was trimmed by 3 bases and V by 5 bases; bases with no gene match: 10. Germline V gene sequence: CDR1 SGHTA, CDR2 FQGTGA. The CDR3 is CASSQTGTSGRGTDTQYF. The CDR3 DNA follows: TGTGCCAGCAGCCAAACCGGGACTAGCGGGAGAGGGACAGATACGCAGTATTTT. The whole variable domain, filled in from reference TRBV7-3 and TRBJ2-3, reads GAGVSQTPSNKVTEKGKYVELRCDPISGHTALYWYRQSLGQGPEFLIYFQGTGAADDSGLPNDRFFAVRPEGSVSTLKIQRTERGDSAVYLCASSQTGTSGRGTDTQYFGPGTRLTVL.

The chain employs TRBV6-5 and TRBJ2-2, with a weak D call TRBD1 (6 bases). The germline V and J ends were trimmed by 5 bases and 6 bases, with 7 bases remaining between them. The CDR3 consists of 12 residues. Germline loops: CDR1 MNHEY, CDR2 SVGAGI. The CDR3 region is CASSQGSGELFF. The CDR3 DNA sequence: TGTGCCAGCAGTCAGGGGTCCGGGGAGCTGTTTTTT.

V and J are TRBV24-1 and TRBJ2-5, with TRBD2 as a possible D gene (6 bases). The V gene lost 2 bases and the J gene lost 2 bases, with 11 bases spanning the gap. Germline V gives CDR1 KGHDR, CDR2 SFDVKD. The CDR3 spans 15 residues. The CDR3 nucleotides read TGTGCCACCAGTGATTCTAGGGGAGGACAAGAGACCCAGTACTTC. It translates to CATSDSRGGQETQYF.

This clone came up once. The chain employs TRBV20-1 and TRBJ1-3; D uncertain. The V end was cut by 7 bases, the J end by 4 bases, with 8 bases between. The germline V gene encodes CDR1 DFQATT and CDR2 SNEGSKA (reference sequence). CDR3 length: 11 residues. CDR3 sequence: CSGKAGNTIYF. CDR3 coding DNA: TGCAGTGGAAAAGCAGGAAACACCATATATTTT.

This clone occurred a few times. This chain joins TRBV11-2 and TRBJ2-7; 9 bases agree with TRBD1. The CDR3 covers 14 residues. Germline CDR1 SGHAT, CDR2 FQNNGV. With 6 bases clipped from V and 6 bases from J, the junction kept 9 bases outside the gene matches. CDR3 residues: CASRAGTGFLEQYF. The CDR3 DNA follows: TGTGCCAGCAGAGCGGGGACAGGGTTCCTCGAGCAGTACTTC. The entire variable domain, with the rest obtained from reference TRBV11-2 and TRBJ2-7, is as follows: EAGVAQSPRYKIIEKRQSVAFWCNPISGHATLYWYQQILGQGPKLLIQFQNNGVVDDSQLPKDRFSAERLKGVDSTLKIQPAKLEDSAVYLCASRAGTGFLEQYFGPGTRLTVT.